Following are 8 T cell receptor beta chains from one sample sequenced in a study of identifying expanded T cells in peripheral blood. The data were produced by immunoSEQ multiplex PCR, yet TCRdb's version contains in-frame clones alone and is incomplete. The sample has some 96,000 clones, approximately 88% seen once. Sequenced sample: blood. The receptors were sampled from a person aged 18 to 70 in good health.

The rearrangement uses TRBV5-1 and TRBJ2-3, with 7 bases matching TRBD1. This CDR3 has 17 amino acids. V lost 0 bases to trimming and J lost 2 bases; unmatched junction nucleotides: 9. CDR1 and CDR2 from the germline V gene are SGHRS and YFSETQ. In DNA, the CDR3 is TGCGCCAGCAGCTTGGGGGTTGGGACAGACCTCACAGATACGCAGTATTTT. Translating it yields CASSLGVGTDLTDTQYF.

V gene TRBV5-6 combines with J gene TRBJ1-1; D might be TRBD1 (5 bases). Germline assignment: CDR1 SGHDT and CDR2 YYEEEE. Deletions cut 4 bases from V and 1 base from J, with 5 bases between. CDR3 size: 12 residues. CDR3 residues: CASSGANTEAFF. CDR3 in DNA: TGTGCCAGCAGCGGGGCGAACACTGAAGCTTTCTTT.

The chain couples TRBV18 to TRBJ2-5; the D gene could be TRBD1 or TRBD2 (7 bases each). Trimming stripped 6 bases from V and 1 base from J, with 15 bases between. There are 15 residues in the CDR3. The germline gives CDR1 KGHSH, CDR2 LQKENI. In DNA form, the CDR3 reads TGTGCCAGCTCCATCCAGGGGGGGGCCCAAGAGACCCAGTACTTC. It encodes CASSIQGGAQETQYF.

This clone appeared a single time. The rearrangement uses TRBV18 and TRBJ2-7, with TRBD2 matching 12 bases. V lost 6 bases and J lost 0; bases outside the gene matches: 15. Per the germline V gene, CDR1 is KGHSH and CDR2 is LQKENI. The CDR3 loop spans 19 amino acids. The CDR3 nucleotides read TGTGCCAGCTCTACACAGGGATCTAGCGGGGGGGCCTCCTCCTACGAGCAGTACTTC. This encodes CASSTQGSSGGASSYEQYF.

The chain carries TRBV5-1 and TRBJ2-5, with 13 bases identical to TRBD2. CDR1 and CDR2 from the germline V gene are SGHRS and YFSETQ. The CDR3 sequence is 16 residues long. Trimming at V came to 3 bases and at J to 4 bases, leaving 6 bases not matched to a gene. DNA of the CDR3: TGCGCCAGCAGCTCCGGACTAGCGGGAGATGGAGAGACCCAGTACTTC. Amino acids: CASSSGLAGDGETQYF.

The chain couples TRBV7-3 to TRBJ2-7, with TRBD2 matching over 9 bases. CDR1 SGHTA and CDR2 FQGTGA come from the germline V gene. The CDR3 is 14 amino acids. The V gene end was trimmed by 4 bases and the J gene end by 7 bases; junction bases not matched to a gene: 8. CDR3 coding DNA: TGTGCCAGCAGCTCCGCGGGAGGGTTGGGAGAGCAGTACTTC. It encodes CASSSAGGLGEQYF.

The V and J genes are TRBV19 and TRBJ2-6; D is possibly TRBD1 (5 bases). CDR1 is LNHDA, CDR2 SQIVND, per germline (reference sequence). This CDR3 has 20 amino acids. Trimming stripped 7 bases from V and 0 bases from J, with 25 bases between. CDR3 amino acids: CASTLDGHGLPHSGANVLTF. CDR3 nucleotide sequence: TGTGCCAGTACCCTTGACGGACACGGATTACCCCACTCTGGGGCCAACGTCCTGACTTTC.

The chain couples TRBV7-3 to TRBJ2-1; 8 bases match TRBD1. The CDR3 has 14 amino acids. The V gene's germline CDR1 is SGHTA and CDR2 FQGTGA. Unmatched junction bases numbered 4, after V lost 4 bases and J lost 5 bases. The CDR3: CASSSTGVNNEQFF. For the CDR3, the DNA is TGTGCCAGCAGCTCGACAGGGGTGAACAATGAGCAGTTCTTC.